This TCR beta chain was sequenced for a study of cytomegalovirus exposure and HLA in healthy donors. Primers: 60 Vbeta forward and 13 Jbeta reverse. Clones were sequenced by immunoSEQ multiplex PCR, and TCRdb holds only the in-frame ones, with some missing. Here the sample spans 30,000 to 45,000 clones, 86% being singletons. Study-wide results and caveats: Later analysis found that TCR beta chains associated with HLA were more clonally expanded than other, equally common chains.

Note on this clone: The antigen is undetermined.

Source material: PBMCs. This receptor was obtained from a middle-aged woman in good health and CMV-seropositive.

The CDR3 loop reads CASSLEGQGAYEQYF. The CDR3 DNA sequence: TGTGCCAGCAGCTTGGAGGGACAGGGGGCCTACGAGCAGTACTTC. V gene TRBV5-8 combines with J gene TRBJ2-7, with 11 bases lining up with TRBD1. Germline CDR1 reads SGHTS; CDR2 reads YDEGEE. V gave up 0 bases and J gave up 2 bases; unmatched junction bases: 1. The CDR3 runs 15 residues.